The subject of this entry is one T cell receptor beta chain. The target antigen is unknown. Expressed TCRB transcripts were sequenced after all isolated RNA was converted to cDNA. Assay used: immunoSEQ multiplex PCR; TCRdb lists only in-frame clones, some missing. This sample has about 620,000 clones, with 15% to 19% found just once. The authors sorted CD4+ naive, central memory, regulatory and stem cell-like memory cells via CD45RO/CCR7/CD25/CD127/CD95/CD27. Each sorted population was over 95% pure. This record comes from a study of beta chain features in type 1 diabetes. Study-level results: Shorter TCRB CDR3s, moderately but significantly so, marked every one of the four CD4+ subsets in Type 1 diabetes patients.

Per germline, CDR1 GTSNPN and CDR2 SVGIG (reference sequence). V was shortened by 4 bases and J by 8 bases, with 6 bases between the two germline ends. The CDR3 loop spans 11 amino acids. The sequence was collected from a man between 18 and 35 years old in good health. Specimen: naive CD4+ T cells from blood. This chain joins TRBV30 and TRBJ1-6; D unresolved. The CDR3 sequence is CAWKADSPLHF. Here the CDR3 DNA reads TGTGCCTGGAAGGCAGATTCACCCCTCCACTTT.